This TCR beta chain was sequenced for a study of blood T cell repertoires in COVID-19. All recovered Cohort 3 donors got two negative PCRs, got clearance, or saw symptom resolution. The method was immunoSEQ multiplex PCR; TCRdb's version includes in-frame clones alone and lacks a portion of them. The sample lists 130,000 to 150,000 clones, about 89% occurring once. CDR1 LGHDT and CDR2 YNNKEL come from the germline V gene (reference sequence). V lost 0 bases, J lost 2 bases, and 3 bases stayed unmatched. The CDR3 extends over 16 amino acids. This TCR derives from a man in his fifties or sixties who had recovered from COVID-19. Sequences were obtained from PBMCs or T cells enriched from blood (not recorded which). The chain couples TRBV3-1 (or the pseudogene TRBV3-2) to TRBJ2-2; TRBD2 matches at 7 bases. The CDR3 spells CASSQELARNTGELFF. The CDR3 DNA is TGTGCCAGCAGCCAAGAACTAGCGCGTAACACCGGGGAGCTGTTTTTT.